The T cell receptor beta chain described here comes from a study of shared clonotypes between healthy human individuals (dated by TCRdb to between 2020 and 2021). Regarding the complete study: The cohort comprised two women and a few men aged 18 to 49 years. To estimate repertoire size and how much clonotypes are shared between individuals, the study performed deep sequencing of blood TCR repertoires from roughly five healthy adults. For each donor, CD4 naive and CD4 memory were each given three plates, CD8 naive was given two plates, and CD8 memory was given one plate. Leukapheresis yielded between about 0.9 and 8.9 billion PBMCs per donor. To increase sequencing depth and limit assay-specific biases, different laboratories used diverse techniques to prepare libraries and sequence TCR repertoires.

CDR1 and CDR2 are read off the germline V gene (reference sequence) as MNHEY and SMNVEV. From V the trimming removes 7 bases and from J it removes 4 bases, while the gene matches leave 5 bases of the junction unaccounted for. The CDR3 goes from the cysteine to the phenylalanine over 14 residues. The only DNA kept is the CDR3, 42 bases in frame from the first base. This clone was seen a single time. Its target antigen remains unknown. No base qualities exist here, and no much larger clone lies one base off it. The donors were healthy, HIV-negative adults who had no recently reported acute infections or vaccinations. All donors were Caucasian adults living in Nashville, Tennessee, USA. CD4+ T cells were enriched by magnetic negative selection; naive cells were then positively selected on CD45RA, and the negative fraction formed the memory subset. Blood was collected by leukapheresis, and PBMCs were isolated by Ficoll-Histopaque density gradient centrifugation and then cryopreserved in liquid nitrogen vapor phase. Purity and quantity of every magnetically sorted T cell population were checked by analytical flow cytometry. Genomic DNA was isolated from each sorted fraction and quantified by UV absorbance on a Nanodrop 2000c.

The paper's findings and limits, for the study overall: Pairwise subsampling led to the expectation that sequencing depth would affect the degree of clonotype sharing among donors. Compared with non-shared clonotypes, clonotypes shared by all four sorted-subset donors had higher generation probabilities. Sampling was limited to blood, and TCR repertoires in tissue likely differ from TCR repertoires in blood. Across a few donors, approximately 4.6% of naive CD4, 3% to 4% of naive CD8, 2.3% of memory CD4, and 0.3% to 0.45% of memory CD8 clonotypes were shared. The small number of donors limited the genetic and exposure-history diversity represented. Naive subsets generally had larger estimated clonotype richness than memory subsets. Incomplete sequencing was indicated by rarefaction of sorted-subset datasets, despite the large sequencing depth.

Using the deep immunoSEQ assay, TCR CDR3 regions were amplified from genomic DNA by multiplex PCR. Extracted genomic DNA from each cell subset was spread evenly across all wells of several immunoSEQ 96-well plates, with each plate serving as a replicate. For sorted subsets, roughly 0.2 ug genomic DNA, equal to some 30,000 T cell genomes, was loaded into each replicate PCR. Purified libraries were quantified with a Qubit 3.0 fluorometer, sized on a Bioanalyzer 2100, and re-quantified with the KAPA Library Quantification kit. A separate single-read 150-cycle Illumina NextSeq 550 flow cell was used to sequence each immunoSEQ 96-well plate. Per the source publication's procedure: Because the immunoSEQ output held only junctional sequences and lacked quality scores, the filtering could not match the filtering applied to full-length reads. To assign V/J genes and CDR3, sequences were annotated against IMGT germline references using PyIR, a Python wrapper for IgBLAST v1.9. Any read was removed if the V/J assignment was weak (E-value above 1e-6), the CDR3 was missing, or the read contained stop codons, out-of-frame junctions, or ambiguous translated residues. A V3J clonotype was defined by an identical inferred V gene, J gene, and CDR3 amino acid sequence. The percentage overlap between two repertoires was calculated by dividing the number of shared unique clonotypes by the size of the smaller repertoire. RTK rarefaction, the Chao1 estimator, and Recon v2.1 estimates of unobserved clonotypes were used to assess repertoire richness. Generation probabilities for all TCRbeta clonotypes obtained by the gDNA method from four donors were computed using OLGA. The table comes from immuneACCESS by way of TCRdb, which keeps in-frame sequences with V and J called. Part of the clones is missing from these tables; in studies checked, under half for an unresolved V gene and the rest for unknown reasons. Clone size and V and J calls were adopted from that table, with D and trimming inferred from the DNA. The sample records 2 million to 3 million clones, around 94% of which are singletons. The ten top clones hold more than 0.12% of the sample.

This clonotype was obtained from a man aged 18 to 30 in good health. Specimen: naive CD4+ T cells sorted from blood. This specimen's cell subset or site label, per the study, means: CD45RA+ positively selected. The V and J genes are TRBV27 and TRBJ1-2; TRBD1 lines up with 11 middle nucleotides. The CDR3 reads as follows: CASKPGQGGYGYTF. At the DNA level, the sequence is TGTGCCAGCAAACCGGGACAGGGGGGCTATGGCTACACCTTC.